This T cell receptor beta chain originates from a study of PD-1 blockade in mismatch repair-deficient tumors. All patients were mismatch repair deficient, assessed by either PCR or immunohistochemistry. A few pembrolizumab responders had their TCRs sequenced. V trimming: 1 base; J trimming: 3 bases; junction bases outside the gene matches: 3. The CDR3 length is 15 residues. Germline CDR1 SGHDT, CDR2 YYEEEE. This table comes from immunoSEQ multiplex PCR, and its TCRdb copy is limited to in-frame clones, with some not included. The profile shows tens of thousands of clones, about 80% of them singletons.

The starting material was peripheral blood, obtained 4 weeks after starting pembrolizumab. This sequence joins TRBV5-6 and TRBJ2-3; 9 bases align to TRBD1. This receptor was identified in an adult with mismatch repair-deficient cancer. CDR3: CASSLLDRGTDTQYF. Written as DNA, the CDR3 is TGTGCCAGCAGCTTGCTGGACAGGGGAACAGATACGCAGTATTTT.